These T cell receptor beta chains were read from a single sample in a study of neurological immune-mediated disorders. MiXCR, applied by TCRdb to the 5' RACE reads, yields one record per CDR3 protein. The table has 55,000 to 70,000 distinct CDR3 sequences, 3% to 5% seen once. Sequencing input: PBMCs. The receptors were gathered from a man aged 25-45 years with multiple sclerosis. Each CDR3 is given with its conserved first and last residue. D genes are given only for firm matches. The size of a clone is reported for some rows only, either as once, few or many, or as a class for expanded clones.

clone size	V gene	J gene	D gene	CDR3 protein	CDR3 DNA
many	TRBV20-1	TRBJ1-4	NA	CSARDLVYRTNEKLFF	TGCAGTGCTAGAGATCTAGTGTATCGGACTAATGAAAAACTGTTTTTT
many	TRBV4-3	TRBJ2-6	NA	CASSQDFGYWGANVLTF	TGCGCCAGCAGCCAAGATTTCGGGTATTGGGGGGCCAACGTCCTGACTTTC
many	TRBV12-5	TRBJ2-2	NA	CASGFQGGTGELFF	TGTGCTAGTGGTTTCCAGGGAGGCACCGGGGAGCTGTTTTTT
many	TRBV20-1	TRBJ2-4	NA	CSARSTKNIQYF	TGCAGTGCTAGGTCGACAAAAAACATTCAGTACTTC
medium-sized	TRBV25-1	TRBJ2-2	TRBD1	CASSEGQGDTGELFF	TGTGCCAGCAGTGAAGGGCAGGGGGACACCGGGGAGCTGTTTTTT
NA	TRBV5-1	TRBJ1-2	NA	CASSFPEGGGYTF	TGCGCCAGCAGCTTCCCGGAGGGTGGCGGCTACACCTTC
few	TRBV27	TRBJ2-5	TRBD2	CASSLRGGGETQYF	TGTGCCAGCAGTTTGCGGGGGGGCGGGGAGACCCAGTACTTC
NA	TRBV7-7	TRBJ2-2	TRBD1	CASSLQGPNTGELFF	TGTGCCAGCAGCCTACAGGGGCCCAACACCGGGGAGCTGTTTTTT
many	TRBV20-1	TRBJ2-1	NA	CSARVARDNEQFF	TGCAGTGCTAGAGTCGCTAGAGACAATGAGCAGTTCTTC
many	TRBV5-1	TRBJ1-1	TRBD1	CASSLGPSTGIFEAFF	TGCGCCAGCAGCTTGGGCCCTTCGACAGGGATTTTTGAAGCTTTCTTT
many	TRBV10-3	TRBJ2-5	TRBD2	CASRGLADSQETQYF	TGTGCCTCCAGGGGACTAGCGGACAGCCAAGAGACCCAGTACTTC
many	TRBV5-1	TRBJ2-5	TRBD1	CASSLAGTGGQETQYF	TGCGCCAGCAGCTTGGCCGGGACAGGGGGTCAAGAGACCCAGTACTTC
NA	TRBV18	TRBJ2-1	NA	CANSPPEGVTYNEQFF	TGTGCCAACTCACCACCCGAGGGAGTTACCTACAATGAGCAGTTCTTC
many	TRBV14	TRBJ1-2	NA	CASSGRANYGYTF	TGTGCCAGCAGTGGGAGAGCTAACTATGGCTACACCTTC
many	TRBV20-1	TRBJ2-7	NA	CSARQSSYEQYF	TGCAGTGCGAGACAGTCCTCCTACGAGCAGTACTTC
many	TRBV7-8	TRBJ2-5	TRBD1	CASSGGQVRAQYF	TGTGCCAGCAGCGGGGGACAGGTGCGGGCCCAGTACTTC
NA	TRBV7-2	TRBJ2-5	TRBD1	CASSPRQGEETQYF	TGTGCCAGCAGCCCACGACAGGGCGAAGAGACCCAGTACTTC
many	TRBV18	TRBJ1-2	NA	CASSEEEGEYGYTF	TGTGCCAGCTCCGAAGAAGAAGGGGAATATGGCTACACCTTC
many	TRBV12-3/TRBV12-4	TRBJ1-5	TRBD1	CASSSGTGGASNQPQHF	TGTGCCAGCAGTTCCGGGACAGGGGGCGCGAGCAATCAGCCCCAGCATTTT
many	TRBV12-3/TRBV12-4	TRBJ2-5	NA	CASSPPGTIQETQYF	TGTGCCAGCAGTCCTCCCGGGACCATACAAGAGACCCAGTACTTC
many	TRBV5-1	TRBJ2-3	NA	CASSLSDRSTDTQYF	TGCGCCAGCAGCTTGTCGGACAGAAGCACAGATACGCAGTATTTT
few	TRBV9	TRBJ1-6	NA	CASSVSPVQQNSPLNF	TGTGCCAGCAGCGTCTCACCGGTACAGCAAAATTCACCCCTCAACTTT